The 13 T cell receptor beta chains reported below all come from one sample, sequenced in a study of blood T cell repertoires in COVID-19. Profiling relied on immunoSEQ multiplex PCR, and the TCRdb table lists in-frame clones only, not all of them. This sample has under 300,000 clones; around 90% occur once, and the top ten carry 0.75% to 1%. Sequenced material: peripheral blood. The receptor source for this set is a woman aged 40 to 50 who had recovered from COVID-19.

CDR3: CAWSVGQGQLTEKLFF. CDR3 in DNA: TGTGCCTGGAGTGTAGGGCAGGGGCAGCTAACTGAAAAACTGTTTTTT. This rearrangement joins TRBV30 to TRBJ1-4; D possibly corresponds to TRBD1 (6 bases). This CDR3 is 16 amino acids long. The ends were cut back, 0 bases at V and 7 bases at J, with 18 bases in the middle. The germline gives CDR1 GTSNPN, CDR2 SVGIG (reference sequence). Complete variable domain (other parts from reference TRBV30 and TRBJ1-4): SQTIHQWPATLVQPVGSPLSLECTVEGTSNPNLYWYRQAAGRGLQLLFYSVGIGQISSEVPQNLSASRPQDRQFILSSKKLLLSDSGFYLCAWSVGQGQLTEKLFFGSGTQLSVL.

The V call is TRBV7-8, the J call TRBJ2-6; TRBD2 matches 10 bases. Trimming took 4 bases from V and 2 from J; bases not matched to a gene: 11. The CDR3 loop spans 19 amino acids. Germline CDR1 reads SGHVS; CDR2 reads FQNEAQ. The CDR3 region has the DNA TGTGCCAGCAGCTCGCTTGCGGGGCTAGCGGGAGCTGGGGCCAACGTCCTGACTTTC. Translated: CASSSLAGLAGAGANVLTF. The full variable domain, rest sourced from reference TRBV7-8 and TRBJ2-6, is GAGVSQSPRYKVAKRGQDVALRCDPISGHVSLFWYQQALGQGPEFLTYFQNEAQLDKSGLPSDRFFAERPEGSVSTLKIQRTQQEDSAVYLCASSSLAGLAGAGANVLTFGAGSRLTVL.

The genes are TRBV7-9 and TRBJ1-1; D might be TRBD1 (5 bases). V lost 0 bases, J lost 4 bases, and 12 bases lay in between. Germline V gene sequence: CDR1 SEHNR, CDR2 FQNEAQ (reference sequence). This CDR3 region has 15 residues. The CDR3 protein is CASSLARRGSTEAFF. The CDR3 DNA sequence: TGTGCCAGCAGCTTAGCGAGGCGGGGCAGCACTGAAGCTTTCTTT. Complete variable domain (other parts from reference TRBV7-9 and TRBJ1-1): DTGVSQNPRHKITKRGQNVTFRCDPISEHNRLYWYRQTLGQGPEFLTYFQNEAQLEKSRLLSDRFSAERPKGSFSTLEIQRTEQGDSAMYLCASSLARRGSTEAFFGQGTRLTVV.

The chain recombines TRBV30 with TRBJ2-5, with D uncertain. The CDR3 is made up of 13 amino acids. Trimming shortened V by 2 bases and J by 5 bases, and 12 bases separated the two germline ends. In germline, CDR1 is GTSNPN, CDR2 SVGIG (reference sequence). Here the CDR3 DNA reads TGTGCCTGGAGTATTTCGGGTCCGGAGACCCAGTACTTC. Translated, it gives CAWSISGPETQYF.

DNA of the CDR3: TGTGCCAGCAGCCAAACAGGGGGAAGAGGGGCCACCTACGAGCAGTACTTC. Translation: CASSQTGGRGATYEQYF. The chain is built from TRBV14 and TRBJ2-7; TRBD1 matches at 8 bases. V trimming: 2 bases; J trimming: 2 bases; junction bases outside the gene matches: 11. This CDR3 has 17 residues. The germline gives CDR1 SGHDN, CDR2 FVKESK.

The chain has TRBV11-2 and TRBJ2-1; 8 bases align to TRBD2. The CDR3 has 18 residues. Germline trimming cut 5 bases from V and 0 bases from J; bases unmatched to any gene: 12. Germline V gene data show CDR1 as SGHAT and CDR2 as FQNNGV. The CDR3 spells CASSPNGGAASSYNEQFF. The CDR3 coding sequence is TGTGCCAGCAGCCCAAACGGGGGGGCGGCCAGCTCCTACAATGAGCAGTTCTTC.

The chain combines TRBV27 with TRBJ2-1; 14 nucleotides agree with TRBD2. The ends lost 5 bases at V and 6 bases at J; junction bases unmatched: 9. The CDR3 is made up of 17 amino acids. CDR1 and CDR2 (germline): MNHEY, SMNVEV (reference sequence). CDR3 sequence (DNA): TGTGCCAGCAGTAGGGCCGGGACTAGCGGGAGACCCAATGAGCAGTTCTTC. It codes for CASSRAGTSGRPNEQFF.

V gene TRBV4-1 combines with J gene TRBJ2-7, with 9 bases that match TRBD2. The CDR3 is 14 residues long. V lost 4 bases to trimming and J lost 3 bases; unmatched junction nucleotides: 4. Germline CDR1 MGHRA, CDR2 YSYEKL. CDR3 DNA sequence: TGCGCCAGCAGCCGAGCGGGAGGCGTCTACGAGCAGTACTTC. The encoded protein is CASSRAGGVYEQYF.

The rearrangement uses TRBV3-1 (or the pseudogene TRBV3-2) and TRBJ1-2; D is unresolved. The CDR3 totals 15 residues. Germline-derived CDR1 and CDR2 are LGHDT and YNNKEL (reference sequence). V was clipped by 6 bases and J by 2 bases, with 16 bases between them. The CDR3 sequence is CASRRLSGTNYGYTF. CDR3 nucleotides: TGTGCCAGCAGGCGACTCTCCGGCACCAACTATGGCTACACCTTC.

J is TRBJ1-5 and V is TRBV4-1; D gene unclear. Germline V gene data show CDR1 as MGHRA and CDR2 as YSYEKL. V lost 0 bases and J 4 bases, leaving 7 bases between the germline ends. The CDR3 contains 14 residues. This CDR3 reads CASSQERGNQPQHF. In nucleotides, the CDR3 is TGCGCCAGCAGCCAAGAGCGAGGGAATCAGCCCCAGCATTTT.

The chain combines TRBV9 with TRBJ2-1, with a weak D call TRBD2 (6 bases). The CDR3 is 17 amino acids. Germline CDR1 is SGDLS and CDR2 is YYNGEE. V was cut by 0 bases and J by 0 bases, with 13 bases left in between. Here the CDR3 DNA reads TGTGCCAGCAGCGTAGGGGGCGGGACGAGCTCCTACAATGAGCAGTTCTTC. It codes for CASSVGGGTSSYNEQFF.

This clone was recorded a few times. This chain uses TRBV7-9 with TRBJ2-7; possibly TRBD2 for D (6 bases). Germline values: CDR1 SEHNR, CDR2 FQNEAQ (reference sequence). This CDR3 spans 13 amino acids. V was shortened by 5 bases and J by 4 bases, with 12 bases between the two germline ends. The CDR3 DNA reads TGTGCCAGCAGCCTGGGGCGGGGTTACGAGCAGTACGTC. It yields the protein CASSLGRGYEQYV.

The chain carries TRBV5-1 and TRBJ1-1; D unresolved. The CDR3 spans 14 residues. V shed 0 bases and J shed 1 base, with 7 bases lying between them. Germline assignment: CDR1 SGHRS and CDR2 YFSETQ. This CDR3 is CASSLAAGNTEAFF. CDR3 coding DNA: TGCGCCAGCAGCTTGGCGGCGGGGAACACTGAAGCTTTCTTT.